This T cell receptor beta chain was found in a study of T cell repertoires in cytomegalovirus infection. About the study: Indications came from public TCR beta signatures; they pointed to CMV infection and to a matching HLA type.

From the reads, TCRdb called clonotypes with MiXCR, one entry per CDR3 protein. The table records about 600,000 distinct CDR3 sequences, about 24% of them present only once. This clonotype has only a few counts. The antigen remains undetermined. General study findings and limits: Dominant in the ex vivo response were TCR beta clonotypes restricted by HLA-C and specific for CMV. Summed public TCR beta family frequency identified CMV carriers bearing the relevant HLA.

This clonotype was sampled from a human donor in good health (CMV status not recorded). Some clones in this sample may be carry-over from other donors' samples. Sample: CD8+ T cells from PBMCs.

The CDR3 reads CASSQAPGLVYEQYF. CDR3 DNA sequence: TGTGCCAGCAGCCAAGCCCCGGGACTCGTCTACGAGCAGTACTTC. The J gene is TRBJ2-7, the V gene TRBV4-2, with a possible D match to TRBD2 (6 bases). CDR1 and CDR2 from the germline V gene are LGHNA and YNFKEQ. V was pared by 1 base and J by 3 bases, with 13 bases between. There are 15 residues in the CDR3.